This T cell receptor beta chain was identified during a study of PD-L1 blockade in urothelial cancer. For the study at large: Patients' prior chemotherapy regimens numbered 0 to 3. Blood-derived samples held a median approximately 140,000 T cells.

Synthetic spike-ins, TCR analog templates, were added into each PCR. Repertoires were generated with immunoSEQ multiplex PCR, while TCRdb's copy carries only in-frame clones and drops some. The sample includes more than 30,000 clones, roughly 91% of them seen just once. CDR3 length: 15 amino acids. The germline gives CDR1 SGHAT, CDR2 FQNNGV. V lost 0 bases and J lost 3, with 9 bases in between. The chain is built from TRBV11-2 and TRBJ1-5; D call uncertain. The source of this sequence is a man in his 60s with urothelial cancer. The sample here was PBMCs, taken around atezolizumab (anti-PD-L1) treatment. CDR3 DNA sequence: TGTGCCAGCAGCTTAGAGGGCCGTTTCAATCAGCCCCAGCATTTT. It yields the protein CASSLEGRFNQPQHF.